Below, 2 T cell receptor beta chains from the same sample are listed, as sequenced in a study of blood T cell repertoires in COVID-19 (dated by TCRdb to about 2020). Libraries were prepared through the immunoSEQ multiplex PCR assay. This is the immuneACCESS table as TCRdb keeps it, with only in-frame sequences that have V and J called. A part of the clones is gone; compared with another copy, unresolved V genes explain less than half, and the rest is unexplained. For this sample there are about 85,000 clones; about four fifths appear just once. The ten biggest clones cover 6.3% of the sample. Sequences were obtained from peripheral blood. Receptors were obtained from a man aged 55-75 years with acute or convalescent COVID-19.

The chain combines TRBV15 with TRBJ1-6; D unclear. V lost 3 bases to trimming and J lost 13 bases, with 13 bases between them. CDR1 is LNHNV, CDR2 YYDKDF, per germline (reference sequence). This CDR3 is 13 amino acids long. The CDR3 reads CATSRTAPWPLHF. CDR3 DNA: TGTGCCACCAGCAGGACTGCTCCTTGGCCCCTCCACTTT.

This rearrangement joins TRBV12-5 to TRBJ2-6; D unresolved. V shed 2 bases and J shed 4 bases, with 9 bases lying between them. From germline, CDR1 is LGHNT and CDR2 FRNRAP. The CDR3 contains 15 residues. DNA for the CDR3: TGTGCTAGTGGTTTGTCGCCTACCGGGGCCAACGTCCTGACTTTC. This encodes CASGLSPTGANVLTF.